Listed here are 25 T cell receptor beta chains from one sample, sequenced in a study of cytomegalovirus exposure and HLA in healthy donors. The primer mix had 60 Vbeta and 13 Jbeta primers. Clones were read by immunoSEQ multiplex PCR, and TCRdb kept only the in-frame ones, dropping some. The data contain about 170,000 clones, around 80% of them singletons. The source material was PBMCs. These TCRs come from a woman aged 50 to 60 in good health and CMV-seronegative.

The chain couples TRBV19 to TRBJ2-2; 12 bases are shared with TRBD1. Looked up from germline, CDR1 is LNHDA and CDR2 is SQIVND (reference sequence). CDR3 size: 18 residues. With 8 bases clipped from V and 7 bases from J, the junction kept 17 bases outside the gene matches. As DNA, the CDR3 is TGTGCCAGTTCCCGGGACAGGGGGCGCGGGAGGGCCGGCGGGGAGCTGTTTTTT. Translated: CASSRDRGRGRAGGELFF.

This rearrangement joins TRBV7-2 to TRBJ1-1; D not resolved. This CDR3 has 12 residues. Germline V gene data show CDR1 as SGHTA and CDR2 as FQGNSA. V was clipped by 5 bases and J by 10 bases, with 14 bases between them. The CDR3 region is CASSARMEGAFF. Written as DNA, the CDR3 is TGTGCCAGCAGCGCAAGGATGGAGGGAGCTTTCTTT.

The CDR3 protein is CASSLGRGRETQYF. For the CDR3, the DNA is TGCGCCAGCAGCTTGGGCAGGGGGCGAGAGACCCAGTACTTC. The V and J genes are TRBV5-1 and TRBJ2-5, with 8 bases that match TRBD1. Germline values: CDR1 SGHRS, CDR2 YFSETQ. The CDR3 has 14 residues. V dropped 0 bases and J dropped 4; count of bases not matched to a gene: 2.

This clone has a single count. The rearrangement joins TRBV6-1 to TRBJ1-1; TRBD1 might be the D (5 bases). Germline loops: CDR1 MNHNS, CDR2 SASEGT. Deletions cut 3 bases from V and 0 bases from J, with 14 bases between. The CDR3 consists of 16 residues. DNA of the CDR3: TGTGCCAGCAGTGATCCGGCAGGGCGAATGAACACTGAAGCTTTCTTT. It translates to CASSDPAGRMNTEAFF.

The chain has TRBV6-1 and TRBJ1-5; D is unresolved. From germline, CDR1 is MNHNS and CDR2 SASEGT. V lost 0 bases and J lost 5, with 11 bases in between. The CDR3 is 15 amino acids. The DNA of the CDR3 is TGTGCCAGCAGTGAAGCCGGCGGGTCTTATCAGCCCCAGCATTTT. Its protein is CASSEAGGSYQPQHF.

The chain combines TRBV7-6 with TRBJ2-5, with 7 bases lining up with TRBD2. Trimming cost V 2 bases and J 11 bases; bases outside gene matches: 8. Germline-derived CDR1 and CDR2 are SGHVS and FNYEAQ. The CDR3 length is 13 residues. CDR3 sequence (DNA): TGTGCCAGCAGCTTACCAGCTAGCGGAGAGCAGTACTTC. Its translation is CASSLPASGEQYF.

The sample holds one count of this clone. The rearrangement links TRBV6-1 to TRBJ1-5, with a weak D call TRBD1 (5 bases). Germline values: CDR1 MNHNS, CDR2 SASEGT. V was cut by 1 base and J by 5 bases, with 9 bases left in between. The CDR3 has 14 residues. DNA for the CDR3: TGTGCCAGCAGTGAAGGGACACCTTATCAGCCCCAGCATTTT. As protein: CASSEGTPYQPQHF.

This clone has just one count. The chain uses TRBV9 and TRBJ1-1; TRBD1 might be the D (6 bases). Germline lookup yields CDR1 SGDLS and CDR2 YYNGEE. The V end was cut by 4 bases, the J end by 1 base, with 14 bases between. The CDR3 is 15 residues long. CDR3 DNA: TGTGCCAGCAGCAAAGAGGGACAAACGAACACTGAAGCTTTCTTT. This translates into CASSKEGQTNTEAFF.

The chain is built from TRBV7-9 and TRBJ1-4; D may be TRBD1 (5 bases). The V end lost 5 bases, the J end lost 3 bases, and 13 bases lay between the germline ends. Germline V gene lookup returns CDR1 SEHNR and CDR2 FQNEAQ (reference sequence). This CDR3 has 15 residues. Here the CDR3 DNA reads TGTGCCAGCAGCCCTCGACAGAACCCTAATGAAAAACTGTTTTTT. Residues: CASSPRQNPNEKLFF.

The gene calls are TRBV27 and TRBJ2-4; the D is unclear. Trimming left V 4 bases short and J 5 bases short, with 18 bases between. The length of the CDR3 is 16 residues. Germline loops: CDR1 MNHEY, CDR2 SMNVEV (reference sequence). The CDR3 is CASSSYRRSWQNIQYF. The CDR3 DNA reads TGTGCCAGCAGTTCCTACCGTAGGAGTTGGCAAAACATTCAGTACTTC.

V gene TRBV6-5 combines with J gene TRBJ2-1, with TRBD1 matching 7 bases. CDR1 is MNHEY and CDR2 is SVGAGI in the germline V gene. V was pared by 7 bases and J by 2 bases, with 5 bases of the junction left unmatched. This CDR3 is built from 14 residues. For the CDR3, the DNA is TGTGCCAGCAACCAGGGGGTAACCTACAATGAGCAGTTCTTC. It is translated as CASNQGVTYNEQFF.

This clone occurred a few times. One end of the junction does not line up with germline, which may come from a read error. The chain combines TRBV7-9 with TRBJ2-6; 9 positions agree with TRBD2. The CDR3 consists of 16 residues. Germline V gene lookup returns CDR1 SEHNR and CDR2 FQNEAQ (reference sequence). The CDR3 bases are TGTTCCAGCAGCTTATCTAGCGGGGTCGGGGCCAACGTCCTGACTTTC. Translation: CSSSLSSGVGANVLTF.

V usage is TRBV28 and J usage is TRBJ2-3; TRBD2 aligns across 8 bases. V lost 5 bases to trimming and J lost 5 bases; unmatched junction nucleotides: 15. This CDR3 comprises 17 residues. CDR1 MDHEN and CDR2 SYDVKM come from the germline V gene. The CDR3 loop is CASSTRRGGKAKDTQYF. In DNA form, the CDR3 reads TGTGCCAGCAGTACCCGACGGGGGGGGAAGGCAAAAGATACGCAGTATTTT. Full variable domain (outside the CDR3, taken from reference TRBV28 and TRBJ2-3): DVKVTQSSRYLVKRTGEKVFLECVQDMDHENMFWYRQDPGLGLRLIYFSYDVKMKEKGDIPEGYSVSREKKERFSLILESASTNQTSMYLCASSTRRGGKAKDTQYFGPGTRLTVL.

This clone was counted once. The rearrangement joins TRBV9 to TRBJ1-4, with D possibly being TRBD1 (5 bases). V lost 7 bases to trimming and J lost 0 bases, with 16 bases between them. CDR1 and CDR2 (germline): SGDLS, YYNGEE. This CDR3 has 16 residues. As DNA, the CDR3 is TGTGCCAGCTCCTTGTCAGGGTTTGCAACTAATGAAAAACTGTTTTTT. It yields the protein CASSLSGFATNEKLFF.

The chain uses TRBV6-1 and TRBJ1-2; TRBD1 agrees at 9 bases. Germline-derived CDR1 and CDR2 are MNHNS and SASEGT. V gave up 6 bases and J gave up 3 bases; unmatched junction bases: 8. The CDR3 contains 15 residues. The CDR3 DNA follows: TGTGCCAGCAGCGGGACAGGGCGCCGTGACTATGGCTACACCTTC. Amino acids: CASSGTGRRDYGYTF.

The V call is TRBV7-6, the J call TRBJ1-2, with 10 bases fitting TRBD1. There are 16 residues in the CDR3. V shed 2 bases and J 6 bases; nucleotides not matched to a gene: 9. CDR1 and CDR2 from the germline V gene are SGHVS and FNYEAQ. The CDR3 loop is CASSLSPPGTGDGYTF. In DNA, the CDR3 is TGTGCCAGCAGCTTAAGCCCGCCGGGGACAGGGGATGGCTACACCTTC.

The rearrangement uses TRBV28 and TRBJ1-5; a weak D match, TRBD1 (5 bases). The CDR3 runs to 14 residues. Germline V gene sequence: CDR1 MDHEN, CDR2 SYDVKM. Deletions cut 3 bases from V and 7 bases from J, with 13 bases between. CDR3 DNA sequence: TGTGCCAGCAGTTTTTCCGCAGGGATGCAGCCCCAGCATTTT. This translates into CASSFSAGMQPQHF.

Concerning this clone: Mismatch with germline at one junction end may stem from a read error. This CDR3 reads CSSSPGGVGAPTYEQYF. CDR3 nucleotides: TGTTCCAGCAGTCCGGGTGGTGTGGGAGCTCCCACCTACGAGCAGTACTTC. The chain recombines TRBV7-9 with TRBJ2-7; perhaps TRBD2 as D (5 bases). The CDR3 has 17 residues. Germline CDR1 SEHNR, CDR2 FQNEAQ (reference sequence).

The V call is TRBV11-2, the J call TRBJ2-1, with D uncertain. CDR1 and CDR2 (germline): SGHAT, FQNNGV. This CDR3 spans 11 amino acids. Trimming removed 7 bases from V and 9 bases from J, with 10 bases in between. The chain's CDR3 is CASTPSLEQFF. For the CDR3, the DNA is TGTGCCAGCACCCCGTCTCTTGAGCAGTTCTTC.

This sequence joins TRBV15 and TRBJ1-3; D uncertain. Germline V gene sequence: CDR1 LNHNV, CDR2 YYDKDF (reference sequence). The V and J ends lost 0 bases and 8 bases respectively, with 11 bases between them. This CDR3 comprises 14 residues. This CDR3 reads CATSRDLKRDTIYF. CDR3 DNA: TGTGCCACCAGCAGAGATTTAAAACGAGACACCATATATTTT. Drawing the rest from reference TRBV15 and TRBJ1-3, the complete variable domain is DAMVIQNPRYQVTQFGKPVTLSCSQTLNHNVMYWYQQKSSQAPKLLFHYYDKDFNNEADTPDNFQSRRPNTSFCFLDIRSPGLGDTAMYLCATSRDLKRDTIYFGEGSWLTVV.

The rearrangement joins TRBV6-1 to TRBJ2-4; TRBD1 agrees at 8 bases. Germline CDR1 reads MNHNS; CDR2 reads SASEGT. The J segment lost 6 bases and the V segment lost 7 bases, leaving 5 bases of the junction unmatched. This CDR3 has 13 amino acids. In DNA form, the CDR3 reads TGTGCCAGCAACGGACAGGGCTCAAACATTCAGTACTTC. Its protein is CASNGQGSNIQYF.

CDR3 residues: CAWSSDGGADTQYF. In DNA, the CDR3 is TGTGCCTGGAGTAGTGACGGGGGGGCAGATACGCAGTATTTT. The chain combines TRBV30 with TRBJ2-3, with 8 bases matching TRBD2. The V and J ends lost 2 bases and 4 bases, in that order; junction bases with no gene match: 5. The CDR3 is 14 amino acids. Germline CDR1 GTSNPN, CDR2 SVGIG (reference sequence).

This sequence joins TRBV13 and TRBJ1-4; D is unresolved. CDR1 PRHDT and CDR2 FYEKMQ come from the germline V gene (reference sequence). CDR3 size: 15 residues. Trimming cost V 5 bases and J 0 bases, with 10 bases left between them. CDR3 DNA sequence: TGTGCCAGCAGCATGACCGGGGCAACTAATGAAAAACTGTTTTTT. Translating gives CASSMTGATNEKLFF. Together with reference TRBV13 and TRBJ1-4, the CDR3 gives the full variable domain: AAGVIQSPRHLIKEKRETATLKCYPIPRHDTVYWYQQGPGQDPQFLISFYEKMQSDKGSIPDRFSAQQFSDYHSELNMSSLELGDSALYFCASSMTGATNEKLFFGSGTQLSVL.

Turning to this clone: Other DNA sequences in this specimen translate into the identical CDR3. The chain has TRBV9 and TRBJ2-5; 7 positions match TRBD2. The CDR3 is 14 residues long. J lost 3 bases, V lost 2 bases, and 4 bases had no gene match. CDR1 is SGDLS and CDR2 is YYNGEE in the germline V gene. The CDR3 DNA is TGTGCCAGCAGCGTTGGCCTAGCGGAAGAGACCCAGTACTTC. This translates into CASSVGLAEETQYF.

A remark on this clone: The germline gene is not matched at one end of the junction; a read error may be the cause. This rearrangement joins TRBV7-9 to TRBJ2-1, with 10 bases fitting TRBD2. The CDR3 extends over 18 amino acids. Germline CDR1 SEHNR, CDR2 FQNEAQ (reference sequence). As DNA, the CDR3 is TGTTCCAGCAGCTCATCCCAAACTAGCGGGATCTCCTACAATGAGCAGTTCTTC. Encoded protein: CSSSSSQTSGISYNEQFF.